Shown below are 21 T cell receptor beta chains from a single sample sequenced in a study of T cell responses to AZD1222 COVID-19 vaccine. This table comes from immunoSEQ multiplex PCR, and its TCRdb copy is limited to in-frame clones, with some not included. Among about 120,000 clones listed, around 92% were seen once. The material was peripheral blood, obtained on day 0 of AZD1222 vaccination. The origin of the receptors is an adult in good health.

The rearrangement uses TRBV15 and TRBJ1-5; no reliable D call. Per the germline V gene, CDR1 is LNHNV and CDR2 is YYDKDF (reference sequence). The length of the CDR3 is 13 residues. V was pared by 4 bases and J by 7 bases, with 11 bases between. CDR3 sequence (DNA): TGTGCCACCAGCACCATAAAAGGGCAGCCCCAGCATTTT. Residues: CATSTIKGQPQHF.

This chain connects TRBV28 to TRBJ1-4; TRBD1 matches at 7 bases. This CDR3 comprises 15 residues. From germline, CDR1 is MDHEN and CDR2 SYDVKM. V lost 4 bases, J lost 6 bases, and 8 bases stayed unmatched. CDR3 protein: CASSSQGTAYEKLFF. The CDR3, as DNA: TGTGCCAGCAGTTCCCAGGGGACAGCGTATGAAAAACTGTTTTTT.

The gene calls are TRBV5-8 and TRBJ1-2; D gene uncertain. The CDR3 sequence is 12 residues long. V was shortened by 5 bases and J by 9 bases, with 14 bases between the two germline ends. Germline V gene lookup returns CDR1 SGHTS and CDR2 YDEGEE. The CDR3 here is CASSSGLTRYTF. CDR3 DNA sequence: TGTGCCAGCAGTTCGGGTTTGACGCGCTACACCTTC.

The rearrangement joins TRBV4-1 to TRBJ2-7; no reliable D call. In germline, CDR1 is MGHRA, CDR2 YSYEKL. CDR3 length: 15 amino acids. The V gene lost 1 base and the J gene lost 0 bases, with 10 bases spanning the gap. The CDR3 reads CASSQAPLNSYEQYF. The CDR3 region has the DNA TGCGCCAGCAGCCAAGCCCCGCTGAACTCCTACGAGCAGTACTTC.

This chain links TRBV15 with TRBJ1-6, with TRBD1 matching over 10 bases. V lost 1 base and J lost 8; bases outside the gene matches: 11. The CDR3 runs 18 residues. From germline, CDR1 is LNHNV and CDR2 YYDKDF (reference sequence). The CDR3 coding sequence is TGTGCCACCAGCAGAGCGGGACAGGGGTTTTCGTCCGATTCACCCCTCCACTTT. This translates into CATSRAGQGFSSDSPLHF.

V is TRBV7-4 and J is TRBJ2-5; TRBD2 matches 8 bases. The CDR3 consists of 19 residues. Germline-derived CDR1 and CDR2 are SGHVT and SQSDAQ. The V gene end was trimmed by 4 bases and the J gene end by 4 bases; junction bases not matched to a gene: 20. The CDR3 sequence: CASSYTGGEVSIERETQYF. The CDR3 DNA reads TGTGCCAGCAGCTATACCGGGGGGGAGGTTAGCATAGAGAGAGAGACCCAGTACTTC.

V and J are TRBV28 and TRBJ2-7, with 8 bases that match TRBD1. Unmatched junction bases numbered 12, after V lost 6 bases and J lost 2 bases. This CDR3 comprises 16 residues. Per the germline V gene, CDR1 is MDHEN and CDR2 is SYDVKM. The CDR3 DNA reads TGTGCCAGCAGCCCCATTTCAGGGGGCACGACCTACGAGCAGTACTTC. Protein: CASSPISGGTTYEQYF.

In its sample, this clone was seen once. This chain joins TRBV6-2 or TRBV6-3 and TRBJ2-3; D remains ambiguous. CDR1 and CDR2 from the germline V gene are MNHEY and SVGEGT. Trimming took off 5 bases at V and 3 bases at J, with 15 bases between the two ends. The CDR3 has 15 amino acids. CDR3 loop: CASSGQVGWTDTQYF. As DNA, the CDR3 is TGTGCCAGCAGTGGGCAAGTAGGCTGGACAGATACGCAGTATTTT.

Only a few counts were recorded for this clone. This rearrangement joins TRBV5-5 to TRBJ2-5, with D tentatively TRBD2 (6 bases). This CDR3 is built from 15 residues. Germline V CDR1 and CDR2: SGHKS, YYEKEE (reference sequence). V was shortened by 3 bases and J by 1 base, with 13 bases between the two germline ends. CDR3: CASSSGLSLQETQYF. The CDR3 DNA sequence: TGTGCCAGCAGCTCGGGACTTAGCCTCCAAGAGACCCAGTACTTC.

The genes are TRBV20-1 and TRBJ1-5; D ambiguous. The ends were cut back, 6 bases at V and 11 bases at J, with 11 bases in the middle. The germline CDR1 and CDR2 sequences are DFQATT and SNEGSKA (reference sequence). The CDR3 has 10 residues. CDR3 in amino acids: CSASTRAQHF. The CDR3 DNA reads TGCAGTGCATCGACACGGGCCCAGCATTTT.

The V and J genes are TRBV10-3 and TRBJ2-7; D is unclear. Trimming removed 8 bases at V and 1 base at J, with 12 bases between. Germline V lookup: CDR1 ENHRY, CDR2 SYGVKD. This CDR3 contains 13 residues. CDR3 sequence: CAIGEQISYEQYF. The CDR3 nucleotides read TGTGCCATCGGAGAGCAGATTTCCTACGAGCAGTACTTC.

The chain couples TRBV5-4 to TRBJ2-1, with 9 positions matching TRBD2. With 0 bases clipped from V and 10 bases from J, the junction kept 14 bases outside the gene matches. Germline V gene data show CDR1 as SGHNT and CDR2 as YYREEE (reference sequence). CDR3 length equals 17 residues. CDR3 in DNA: TGTGCCAGCAGCTTGGGGGGTAGCGGGAGATATAAGGGAGAGCAGTTCTTC. This translates into CASSLGGSGRYKGEQFF.

The chain uses TRBV6-5 and TRBJ1-1; no reliable D call. CDR3 size: 14 residues. Germline V gene data show CDR1 as MNHEY and CDR2 as SVGAGI. V was cut by 2 bases and J by 6 bases, with 13 bases left in between. DNA of the CDR3: TGTGCCAGCAGTTACCAACACAGTGCCCCTGAAGCTTTCTTT. This encodes CASSYQHSAPEAFF.

Regarding this clone: The DNA is left out, because the CDR3 cannot be placed on it with certainty; the CDR3 is given as TCRdb lists it. The rearrangement joins TRBV11-2 to TRBJ2-2. The CDR3 length equals 12 residues, ends included. Germline values: CDR1 SGHAT, CDR2 FQNNGV. This CDR3 is CASSFGAGELFF.

This chain joins TRBV29-1 and TRBJ2-7; the match to TRBD1 covers 7 bases. The CDR3 runs 14 residues. The ends lost 3 bases at V and 3 bases at J; junction bases unmatched: 8. Per germline, CDR1 SQVTM and CDR2 ANQGSEA. The CDR3 nucleotides are TGCAGCGTTGAGATCACAGGGGCCAACTACGAGCAGTACTTC. Translating it yields CSVEITGANYEQYF.

The chain couples TRBV5-5 to TRBJ1-1, with a weak D call TRBD1 (6 bases). V was cut by 0 bases and J by 0 bases, with 15 bases left in between. Germline V lookup: CDR1 SGHKS, CDR2 YYEKEE (reference sequence). The CDR3 is made up of 17 amino acids. The CDR3 sequence: CASSLAGSGAMNTEAFF. The CDR3 nucleotides are TGTGCCAGCAGCTTGGCCGGGTCAGGGGCTATGAACACTGAAGCTTTCTTT.

The genes are TRBV7-2 and TRBJ1-2, with D possibly TRBD1 on 6 matching bases. Germline-derived CDR1 and CDR2 are SGHTA and FQGNSA. CDR3 length: 15 residues. V lost 1 base and J 3 bases, leaving 12 bases between the germline ends. The CDR3 protein is CASSLVSQGYYGYTF. The CDR3 nucleotides read TGTGCCAGCAGCTTAGTTTCGCAGGGGTACTATGGCTACACCTTC.

The rearrangement uses TRBV10-1 and TRBJ2-1, with TRBD2 matching 8 bases. CDR1 is WNHNN and CDR2 is SYGVQD in the germline V gene (reference sequence). Trimming cost V 3 bases and J 7 bases; bases outside gene matches: 2. The CDR3 is made up of 13 amino acids. This CDR3 reads CASSEGTSNEQFF. In nucleotides, the CDR3 is TGCGCCAGCAGTGAAGGGACTAGTAATGAGCAGTTCTTC.

The V gene is TRBV12-3 or TRBV12-4, the J gene TRBJ2-1, with a possible D match to TRBD1 (5 bases). Trimming shortened V by 6 bases and J by 4 bases, and 10 bases separated the two germline ends. This CDR3 region has 13 residues. Here the CDR3 reads CASRPDRYNEQFF. Here the CDR3 DNA reads TGTGCCAGCAGGCCAGACAGATACAATGAGCAGTTCTTC.

This chain connects TRBV19 to TRBJ1-2, with D possibly matching TRBD1 (6 bases). The germline CDR1 and CDR2 sequences are LNHDA and SQIVND (reference sequence). The V end was cut by 5 bases, the J end by 9 bases, with 16 bases between. The CDR3 loop spans 13 amino acids. The CDR3: CASSLTDSHRYTF. For the CDR3, the DNA is TGTGCCAGTAGTCTAACGGACAGTCATCGCTACACCTTC.

The chain joins TRBV2 to TRBJ2-3, with 10 bases aligning to TRBD2. V was clipped by 8 bases and J by 8 bases; unmatched bases: 22. Germline CDR1 is SNHLY and CDR2 is FYNNEI. This CDR3 is built from 18 residues. The CDR3 here is CASRRMAGLAAPGGTQYF. Here the CDR3 DNA reads TGTGCCAGCCGTCGGATGGCCGGACTAGCGGCCCCAGGGGGTACGCAGTATTTT.